The 32 T cell receptor beta chains presented below share a single source sample, sequenced in a study of sequential checkpoint blockade in melanoma. Treatment defined: randomized to nivolumab then ipilimumab (arm A) or the reverse (arm B). Only in-frame clones appear in the TCRdb table, and some are missing; sequencing was by immunoSEQ multiplex PCR. The data contain fewer than 15,000 clones, 82% of them singletons. The sample here was CD8+ T cells sorted from blood (inferred from file names), taken from a patient given nivolumab and ipilimumab in sequence. These receptors were obtained from a human donor with melanoma.

The V call is TRBV7-2, the J call TRBJ2-7, with a possible D match to TRBD1 (5 bases). The length of the CDR3 is 15 residues. CDR1 SGHTA and CDR2 FQGNSA come from the germline V gene. V lost 4 bases to trimming and J lost 2 bases, with 15 bases between them. In nucleotides, the CDR3 is TGTGCCAGCAGCTCCGAAGACAGTTTTCCCTACGAGCAGTACTTC. This gives the protein CASSSEDSFPYEQYF.

This clone has a single count. V and J are TRBV4-1 and TRBJ2-3; TRBD1 aligns across 8 bases. CDR1 and CDR2 (germline): MGHRA, YSYEKL. The CDR3 runs to 15 residues. After removal of 0 bases from V and 4 bases from J, the junction contained 3 bases not matched to a gene. In nucleotides, the CDR3 is TGCGCCAGCAGCCAAGACAGGGGGCGGGCAGATACGCAGTATTTT. Protein sequence: CASSQDRGRADTQYF.

The J gene is TRBJ1-5, the V gene TRBV4-1; D possibly corresponds to TRBD1 (6 bases). The CDR3 runs 15 residues. Germline V gene data show CDR1 as MGHRA and CDR2 as YSYEKL. With 0 bases removed from V and 8 bases from J, the gap between germline ends came to 14 bases. CDR3 nucleotides: TGCGCCAGCAGCCAAGAGAGGGCAGGGGTCGAGCCCCAGCATTTT. It yields the protein CASSQERAGVEPQHF.

The chain has TRBV4-1 and TRBJ1-2; 7 nucleotides align to TRBD1. The germline V gene has CDR1 MGHRA and CDR2 YSYEKL. This CDR3 spans 15 amino acids. J gave up 4 bases and V 0 bases, and 5 bases lay outside the gene matches. The CDR3 spells CASSQDQKGAYGYTF. CDR3 DNA sequence: TGCGCCAGCAGCCAAGATCAGAAGGGGGCCTATGGCTACACCTTC.

V is TRBV28 and J is TRBJ2-3; a possible D gene is TRBD2 (5 bases). The ends were cut back, 5 bases at V and 7 bases at J, with 13 bases in the middle. The length of the CDR3 is 13 residues. Germline V gene data show CDR1 as MDHEN and CDR2 as SYDVKM. The DNA for the CDR3 is TGTGCCAGCAGTCCCATAGGGAGACATACGCAGTATTTT. Translated, it gives CASSPIGRHTQYF.

The rearrangement links TRBV27 to TRBJ2-7; 8 positions match TRBD1. V was clipped by 0 bases and J by 2 bases; unmatched bases: 3. The CDR3 has 15 residues. Germline V lookup: CDR1 MNHEY, CDR2 SMNVEV (reference sequence). CDR3 sequence: CASSLSPGGAYEQYF. DNA of the CDR3: TGTGCCAGCAGTTTATCCCCAGGGGGCGCCTACGAGCAGTACTTC.

The chain links TRBV6-5 to TRBJ2-5; no clear D. Germline-derived CDR1 and CDR2 are MNHEY and SVGAGI. With 1 base removed from V and 7 bases from J, the gap between germline ends came to 10 bases. The CDR3 runs to 13 residues. For the CDR3, the DNA is TGTGCCAGCAGTTACTATGCAGGTGGGACCCAGTACTTC. This translates into CASSYYAGGTQYF.

This clone has more than one count but fewer than ten. V usage is TRBV12-5 and J usage is TRBJ2-1, with TRBD2 identical over 7 bases. Germline values: CDR1 LGHNT, CDR2 FRNRAP. The CDR3 is 14 residues long. J was trimmed by 3 bases and V by 7 bases; bases with no gene match: 6. The chain's CDR3 is CASAHSGYYNEQFF. The CDR3 DNA reads TGTGCTAGTGCCCATAGCGGGTACTACAATGAGCAGTTCTTC.

The V call is TRBV4-1, the J call TRBJ2-1, with 9 bases that match TRBD1. After removal of 0 bases from V and 6 bases from J, the junction contained 6 bases not matched to a gene. Germline V CDR1 and CDR2: MGHRA, YSYEKL. The CDR3 runs 16 residues. The CDR3 nucleotides are TGCGCCAGCAGCCAAGAAACAGGGGGCGCGATCAATGAGCAGTTCTTC. Amino acids: CASSQETGGAINEQFF.

The chain recombines TRBV9 with TRBJ1-5, with D possibly being TRBD1 (5 bases). With 4 bases removed from V and 4 bases from J, the gap between germline ends came to 15 bases. The CDR3 runs 15 residues. From germline, CDR1 is SGDLS and CDR2 YYNGEE. DNA of the CDR3: TGTGCCAGCAGCCTCGGTGGGGGGGGAAATCAGCCCCAGCATTTT. Its translation is CASSLGGGGNQPQHF.

The chain employs TRBV4-1 and TRBJ2-7, with a weak D call TRBD2 (6 bases). Germline V gives CDR1 MGHRA, CDR2 YSYEKL. Trimming stripped 0 bases from V and 5 bases from J, with 11 bases between. CDR3 size: 14 residues. CDR3 sequence (DNA): TGCGCCAGCAGCCAAGAGACTAGTATCGACGAGCAGTACTTC. It yields the protein CASSQETSIDEQYF.

The rearrangement joins TRBV27 to TRBJ2-1; 12 bases are shared with TRBD2. After removal of 10 bases from V and 5 bases from J, the junction contained 6 bases not matched to a gene. Germline CDR1 reads MNHEY; CDR2 reads SMNVEV (reference sequence). There are 14 residues in the CDR3. CDR3 protein: CATQLAGGNNEQFF. The CDR3 region has the DNA TGTGCCACCCAACTAGCGGGGGGTAACAATGAGCAGTTCTTC.

The chain has TRBV6-5 and TRBJ2-1, with TRBD2 matching 10 bases. Germline CDR1 and CDR2: MNHEY and SVGAGI. Trimming removed 4 bases from V and 3 bases from J; junction bases left unmatched: 3. The CDR3 totals 15 residues. CDR3 sequence: CASSFLAGVYNEQFF. The CDR3 DNA reads TGTGCCAGCAGTTTTCTAGCGGGAGTCTACAATGAGCAGTTCTTC.

The rearrangement links TRBV4-3 to TRBJ2-2; TRBD1 agrees at 9 bases. The germline gives CDR1 LGHNA, CDR2 YSLEER. The V and J ends lost 0 bases and 3 bases, in that order; junction bases with no gene match: 8. CDR3 length: 18 amino acids. In DNA form, the CDR3 reads TGCGCCAGCAGCCAAGAGCTTGTGCGACAGGGGGACACCGGGGAGCTGTTTTTT. As protein: CASSQELVRQGDTGELFF.

The chain combines TRBV29-1 with TRBJ2-1, with 11 bases fitting TRBD2. This CDR3 is 17 amino acids long. V shed 3 bases and J 1 base; nucleotides not matched to a gene: 8. Germline values: CDR1 SQVTM, CDR2 ANQGSEA. CDR3 residues: CSVDGVAGGLSYNEQFF. The CDR3 bases are TGCAGCGTTGATGGGGTAGCGGGGGGGCTTTCCTACAATGAGCAGTTCTTC.

Written as DNA, the CDR3 is TGTGCCAGCAGCTTGGAGGGACTAGCGTCCACAGATACGCAGTATTTT. Residues: CASSLEGLASTDTQYF. The chain couples TRBV11-3 to TRBJ2-3, with 10 nucleotides matching TRBD2. CDR3 length equals 16 residues. Trimming removed 3 bases from V and 2 bases from J; junction bases left unmatched: 5. Looked up from germline, CDR1 is SGHNT and CDR2 is YENEEA.

V usage is TRBV9 and J usage is TRBJ2-7; tentative D call: TRBD2 (6 bases). The V end was cut by 4 bases, the J end by 2 bases, with 13 bases between. This CDR3 spans 14 amino acids. Germline CDR1 and CDR2: SGDLS and YYNGEE. CDR3 in DNA: TGTGCCAGCAGCCCGCGGGACGCAACCTACGAGCAGTACTTC. Amino acids: CASSPRDATYEQYF.

The rearrangement links TRBV27 to TRBJ2-4; 7 bases match TRBD1. This CDR3 comprises 16 residues. Germline loops: CDR1 MNHEY, CDR2 SMNVEV (reference sequence). With V trimmed by 5 bases and J by 0 bases, 7 bases remained unmatched. The CDR3 DNA reads TGTGCCAGCAGTGCGGACAGGATTCTAGCCAAAAACATTCAGTACTTC. Its protein product is CASSADRILAKNIQYF.

A few counts support this clone. The junction differs from germline at one of its ends, possibly a read error. The chain uses TRBV7-8 and TRBJ2-7, with 7 bases lining up with TRBD2. The CDR3 is made up of 14 amino acids. Per germline, CDR1 SGHVS and CDR2 FQNEAQ. The CDR3 sequence is CASSLAALAYEQYF. Here the CDR3 DNA reads TGTGCCAGCAGCCTAGCGGCTCTAGCCTACGAGCAGTACTTC.

As regards this clone: Since the CDR3 does not end with the conserved phenylalanine or tryptophan, this likely comes from a read error. V and J are TRBV6-6 and TRBJ1-1; TRBD1 aligns across 9 bases. Per the germline V gene, CDR1 is MNHNY and CDR2 is SVGAGI (reference sequence). The CDR3 loop spans 16 amino acids. V gave up 0 bases and J gave up 2 bases; unmatched junction bases: 4. The CDR3 protein is CASSYSRTGANTEAFS. In DNA, the CDR3 is TGTGCCAGCAGTTACTCGCGGACAGGGGCCAACACTGAAGCTTTCTCT.

The CDR3 nucleotides read TGTGCCAGCAGCCCACGCCCGGACGTCCCGGGAAATCAAGAGACCCAGTACTTC. The encoded protein is CASSPRPDVPGNQETQYF. The V gene is TRBV13, the J gene TRBJ2-5; a possible D gene is TRBD2 (5 bases). The CDR3 is made up of 18 amino acids. V was cut by 5 bases and J by 2 bases, with 24 bases left in between. CDR1 PRHDT and CDR2 FYEKMQ come from the germline V gene (reference sequence).

The CDR3 DNA reads TGTGCCAGCAGCCTACAGGGGGAAAACACTGAAGCTTTCTTT. Residues: CASSLQGENTEAFF. The chain has TRBV9 and TRBJ1-1; 8 bases match TRBD1. The CDR3 extends over 14 amino acids. Germline-derived CDR1 and CDR2 are SGDLS and YYNGEE. Unmatched junction bases numbered 4, after V lost 4 bases and J lost 2 bases.

J is TRBJ2-7 and V is TRBV28; D might be TRBD2 (6 bases). The V end was cut by 1 base, the J end by 2 bases, with 15 bases between. This CDR3 is built from 16 residues. CDR1 is MDHEN and CDR2 is SYDVKM in the germline V gene. The CDR3 DNA is TGTGCCAGCAGTTTATATTTTGGGACTGTCCCCTACGAGCAGTACTTC. Encoded protein: CASSLYFGTVPYEQYF. The whole variable domain, remainder taken from reference TRBV28 and TRBJ2-7, is DVKVTQSSRYLVKRTGEKVFLECVQDMDHENMFWYRQDPGLGLRLIYFSYDVKMKEKGDIPEGYSVSREKKERFSLILESASTNQTSMYLCASSLYFGTVPYEQYFGPGTRLTVT.

This sequence joins TRBV28 and TRBJ2-6; 8 nucleotides align to TRBD1. The CDR3 is 20 amino acids. J gave up 0 bases and V 1 base, and 11 bases lay outside the gene matches. Germline V gene data show CDR1 as MDHEN and CDR2 as SYDVKM. The CDR3 bases are TGTGCCAGCAGTTTATCAGTCAGGGACAGGCGTGTCTCTGGGGCCAACGTCCTGACTTTC. It specifies CASSLSVRDRRVSGANVLTF.

The chain uses TRBV7-9 and TRBJ2-7, with 14 nucleotides matching TRBD2. The germline V gene has CDR1 SEHNR and CDR2 FQNEAQ (reference sequence). The CDR3 is made up of 17 amino acids. V lost 5 bases to trimming and J lost 0 bases; unmatched junction nucleotides: 6. This CDR3 reads CASSIETSGGDSYEQYF. The CDR3 DNA reads TGTGCCAGCAGCATAGAGACTAGCGGGGGGGACTCCTACGAGCAGTACTTC.

The chain combines TRBV9 with TRBJ2-3; 8 nucleotides line up with TRBD1. This CDR3 region has 17 residues. Germline V gene sequence: CDR1 SGDLS, CDR2 YYNGEE. V gave up 3 bases and J gave up 2 bases; unmatched junction bases: 11. CDR3 residues: CASSGDRTGILTDTQYF. CDR3 sequence (DNA): TGTGCCAGCAGCGGCGACCGGACAGGGATTCTCACAGATACGCAGTATTTT.

The rearrangement joins TRBV12-5 to TRBJ2-3; TRBD2 agrees at 8 bases. The CDR3 runs 14 residues. The V segment lost 2 bases and the J segment 7 bases; nucleotides outside the gene matches: 5. The germline CDR1 and CDR2 sequences are LGHNT and FRNRAP. DNA for the CDR3: TGTGCTAGTGGTTTGATCGCGGGGGGATATACGCAGTATTTT. Translated, it gives CASGLIAGGYTQYF. Full variable domain (missing parts from reference TRBV12-5 and TRBJ2-3): DARVTQTPRHKVTEMGQEVTMRCQPILGHNTVFWYRQTMMQGLELLAYFRNRAPLDDSGMPKDRFSAEMPDATLATLKIQPSEPRDSAVYFCASGLIAGGYTQYFGPGTRLTVL.

This clone is categorized as medium-sized (0.01 to 0.1%). V and J are TRBV28 and TRBJ2-2; no clear D. CDR3 length: 15 amino acids. Trimming pared 6 bases from V and 1 base from J, leaving 12 bases between. Germline V gene data show CDR1 as MDHEN and CDR2 as SYDVKM. As DNA, the CDR3 is TGTGCCAGCAGACCTCTCACTATGAACACCGGGGAGCTGTTTTTT. Protein product: CASRPLTMNTGELFF.

The rearrangement uses TRBV7-9 and TRBJ1-2; D is unresolved. The length of the CDR3 is 14 residues. Trimming pared 3 bases from V and 0 bases from J, leaving 8 bases between. Looked up from germline, CDR1 is SEHNR and CDR2 is FQNEAQ (reference sequence). The CDR3 nucleotides read TGTGCCAGCAGCTTTGGAGGGACTAACTATGGCTACACCTTC. Its protein is CASSFGGTNYGYTF. Variable domain in full (rest from reference TRBV7-9 and TRBJ1-2): DTGVSQNPRHKITKRGQNVTFRCDPISEHNRLYWYRQTLGQGPEFLTYFQNEAQLEKSRLLSDRFSAERPKGSFSTLEIQRTEQGDSAMYLCASSFGGTNYGYTFGSGTRLTVV.

The chain is built from TRBV7-9 and TRBJ2-5; TRBD2 matches at 11 bases. Germline CDR1 SEHNR, CDR2 FQNEAQ (reference sequence). The J segment lost 8 bases and the V segment lost 4 bases, leaving 12 bases of the junction unmatched. The CDR3 has 16 residues. The CDR3 loop reads CASSSPGGLAVQTQYF. CDR3 nucleotide sequence: TGTGCCAGCAGCTCACCGGGGGGACTAGCGGTCCAAACCCAGTACTTC.

The CDR3 bases are TGTGCCAGCAGCTCCACCTCCGGCTCCTATAATTCACCCCTCCACTTT. This gives the protein CASSSTSGSYNSPLHF. This chain uses TRBV7-9 with TRBJ1-6; D remains ambiguous. Trimming left V 4 bases short and J 0 bases short, with 10 bases between. CDR3 size: 16 residues. Germline V gene sequence: CDR1 SEHNR, CDR2 FQNEAQ (reference sequence).

This clone showed up just once. The CDR3 is CASSQGRSYEQYF. CDR3 nucleotides: TGTGCCAGCAGTCAAGGGAGGAGCTACGAGCAGTACTTC. V usage is TRBV11-1 and J usage is TRBJ2-7, with a weak D call TRBD2 (6 bases). Trimming cost V 6 bases and J 3 bases, with 12 bases left between them. The V gene's germline CDR1 is SGHAT and CDR2 FQDESV (reference sequence). The CDR3 is 13 amino acids.